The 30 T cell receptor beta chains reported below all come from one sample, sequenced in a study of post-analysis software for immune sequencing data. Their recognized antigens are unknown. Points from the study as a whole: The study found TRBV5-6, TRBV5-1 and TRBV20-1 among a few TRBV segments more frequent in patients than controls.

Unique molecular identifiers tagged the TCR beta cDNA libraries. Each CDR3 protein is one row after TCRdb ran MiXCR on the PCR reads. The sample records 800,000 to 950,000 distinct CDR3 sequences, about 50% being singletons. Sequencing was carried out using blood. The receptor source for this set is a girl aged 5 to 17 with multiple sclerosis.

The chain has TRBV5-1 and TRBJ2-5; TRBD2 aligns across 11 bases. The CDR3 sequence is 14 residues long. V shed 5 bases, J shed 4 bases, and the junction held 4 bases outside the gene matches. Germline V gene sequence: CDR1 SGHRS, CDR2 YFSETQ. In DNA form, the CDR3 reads TGCGCCAGCAGGACCGGGACTAGCGGAGAGACCCAGTACTTC. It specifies CASRTGTSGETQYF.

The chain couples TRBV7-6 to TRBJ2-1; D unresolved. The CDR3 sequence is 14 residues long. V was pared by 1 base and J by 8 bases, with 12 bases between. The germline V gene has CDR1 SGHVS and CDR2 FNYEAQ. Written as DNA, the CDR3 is TGTGCCAGCAGCTTAGACTCTGTCAGCTATGAGCAGTTCTTC. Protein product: CASSLDSVSYEQFF.

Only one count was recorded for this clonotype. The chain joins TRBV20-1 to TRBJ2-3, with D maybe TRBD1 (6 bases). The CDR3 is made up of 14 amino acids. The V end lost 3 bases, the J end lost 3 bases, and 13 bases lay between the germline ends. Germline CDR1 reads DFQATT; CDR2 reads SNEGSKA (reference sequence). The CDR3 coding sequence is TGCAGTGCTAGGAAAGGGGGAAGGACAGATACGCAGTATTTT. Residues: CSARKGGRTDTQYF.

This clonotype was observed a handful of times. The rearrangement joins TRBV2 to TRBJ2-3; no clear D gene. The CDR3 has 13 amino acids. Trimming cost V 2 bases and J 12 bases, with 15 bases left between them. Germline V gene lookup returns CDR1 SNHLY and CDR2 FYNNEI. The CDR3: CASSELGRQTQYF. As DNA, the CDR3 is TGTGCCAGCAGTGAATTAGGACGCCAGACACAGTATTTT. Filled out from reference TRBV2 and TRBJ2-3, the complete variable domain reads EPEVTQTPSHQVTQMGQEVILRCVPISNHLYFYWYRQILGQKVEFLVSFYNNEISEKSEIFDDQFSVERPDGSNFTLKIRSTKLEDSAMYFCASSELGRQTQYFGPGTRLTVL.

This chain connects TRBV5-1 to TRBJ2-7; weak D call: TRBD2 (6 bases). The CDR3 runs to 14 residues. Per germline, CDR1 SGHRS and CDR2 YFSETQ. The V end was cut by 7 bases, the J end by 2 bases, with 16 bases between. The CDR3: CASRLAIGPYEQYF. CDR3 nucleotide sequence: TGCGCCAGCCGTCTAGCGATAGGTCCCTACGAGCAGTACTTC.

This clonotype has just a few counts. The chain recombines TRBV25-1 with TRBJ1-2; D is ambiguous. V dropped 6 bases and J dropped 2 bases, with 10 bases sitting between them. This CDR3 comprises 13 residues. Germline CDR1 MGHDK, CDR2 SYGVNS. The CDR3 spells CASRADGNYGYTF. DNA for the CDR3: TGTGCCAGCAGGGCGGACGGAAACTATGGCTACACCTTC.

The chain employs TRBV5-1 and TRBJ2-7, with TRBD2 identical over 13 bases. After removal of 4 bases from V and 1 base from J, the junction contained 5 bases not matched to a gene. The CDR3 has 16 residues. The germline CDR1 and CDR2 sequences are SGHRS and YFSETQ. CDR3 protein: CASSTRTSGSSYEQYF. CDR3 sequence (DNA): TGCGCCAGCAGCACCCGGACTAGCGGGAGTTCCTACGAGCAGTACTTC.

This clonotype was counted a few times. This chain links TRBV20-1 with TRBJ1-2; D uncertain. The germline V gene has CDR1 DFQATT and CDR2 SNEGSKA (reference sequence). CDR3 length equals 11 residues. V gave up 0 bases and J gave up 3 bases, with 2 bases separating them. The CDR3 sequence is CSARDYYGYTF. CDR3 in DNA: TGCAGTGCTAGAGATTACTATGGCTACACCTTC.

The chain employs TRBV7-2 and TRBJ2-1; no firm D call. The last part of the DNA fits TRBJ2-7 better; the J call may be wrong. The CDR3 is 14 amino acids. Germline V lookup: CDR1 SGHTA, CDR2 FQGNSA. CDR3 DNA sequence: TGTGCCAGCAGCCCGCCGGCGGCCTACAATGAGCAGTACTTC. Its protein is CASSPPAAYNEQYF.

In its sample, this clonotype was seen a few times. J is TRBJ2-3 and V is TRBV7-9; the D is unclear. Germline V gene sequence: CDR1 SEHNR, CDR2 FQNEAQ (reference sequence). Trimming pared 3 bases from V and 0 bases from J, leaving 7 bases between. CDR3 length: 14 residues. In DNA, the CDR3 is TGTGCCAGCAGCTTCGCAATCAGCACAGATACGCAGTATTTT. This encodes CASSFAISTDTQYF.

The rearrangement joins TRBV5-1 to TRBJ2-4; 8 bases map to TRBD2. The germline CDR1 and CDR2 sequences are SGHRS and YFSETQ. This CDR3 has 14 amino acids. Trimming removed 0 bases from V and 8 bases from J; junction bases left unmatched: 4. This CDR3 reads CASSLGSGGDIQYF. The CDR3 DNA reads TGCGCCAGCAGCTTGGGGTCGGGGGGGGACATTCAGTACTTC.

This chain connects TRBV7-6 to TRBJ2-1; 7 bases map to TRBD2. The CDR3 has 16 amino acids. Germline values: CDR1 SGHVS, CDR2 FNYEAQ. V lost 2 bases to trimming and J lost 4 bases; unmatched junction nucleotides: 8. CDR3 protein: CASSLFAGDGYNEQFF. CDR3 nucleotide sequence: TGTGCCAGCAGCTTATTCGCGGGGGACGGTTACAATGAGCAGTTCTTC.

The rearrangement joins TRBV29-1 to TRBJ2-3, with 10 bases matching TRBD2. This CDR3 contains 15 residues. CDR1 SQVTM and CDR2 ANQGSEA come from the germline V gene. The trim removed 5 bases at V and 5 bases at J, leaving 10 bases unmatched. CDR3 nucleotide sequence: TGCAGCGTTCAATTCCCTAGCGGGAGCGGAGATACGCAGTATTTT. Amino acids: CSVQFPSGSGDTQYF.

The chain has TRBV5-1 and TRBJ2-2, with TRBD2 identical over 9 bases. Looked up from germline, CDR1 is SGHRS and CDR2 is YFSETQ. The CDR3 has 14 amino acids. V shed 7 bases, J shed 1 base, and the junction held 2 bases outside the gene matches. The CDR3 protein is CASRLAENTGELFF. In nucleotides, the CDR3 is TGCGCCAGCCGACTAGCGGAGAACACCGGGGAGCTGTTTTTT.

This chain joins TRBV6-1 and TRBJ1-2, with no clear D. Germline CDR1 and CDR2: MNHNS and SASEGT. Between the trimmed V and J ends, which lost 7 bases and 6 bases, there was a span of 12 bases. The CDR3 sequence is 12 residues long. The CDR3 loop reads CASTERKDGYTF. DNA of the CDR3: TGTGCCAGCACCGAACGGAAGGATGGCTACACCTTC.

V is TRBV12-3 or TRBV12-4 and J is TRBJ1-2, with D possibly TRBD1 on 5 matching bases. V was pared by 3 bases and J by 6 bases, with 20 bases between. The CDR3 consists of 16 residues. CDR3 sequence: CASSFQGWLGPDGYTF. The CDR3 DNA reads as TGTGCCAGCAGTTTCCAGGGTTGGCTCGGGCCCGATGGCTACACCTTC.

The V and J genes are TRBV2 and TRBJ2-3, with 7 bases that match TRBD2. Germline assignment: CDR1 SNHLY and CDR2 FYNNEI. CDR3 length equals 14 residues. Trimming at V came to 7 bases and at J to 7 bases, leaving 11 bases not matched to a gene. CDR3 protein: CASKAGEVMNTQYF. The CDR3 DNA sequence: TGTGCCAGCAAGGCGGGAGAGGTTATGAATACGCAGTATTTT.

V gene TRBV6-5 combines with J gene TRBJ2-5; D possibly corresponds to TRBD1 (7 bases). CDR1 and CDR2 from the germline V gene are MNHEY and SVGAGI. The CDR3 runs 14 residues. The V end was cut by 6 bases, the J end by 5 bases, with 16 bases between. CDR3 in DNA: TGTGCCAGCAGCCCCAGGAGGGGGCCGGAGACCCAGTACTTC. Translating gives CASSPRRGPETQYF.

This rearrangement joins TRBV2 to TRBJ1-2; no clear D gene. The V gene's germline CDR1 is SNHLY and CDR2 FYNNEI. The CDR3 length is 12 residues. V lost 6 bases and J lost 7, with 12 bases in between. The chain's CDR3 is CASRDDWGGYTF. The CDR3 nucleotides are TGTGCCAGCAGGGACGATTGGGGTGGCTACACCTTC.

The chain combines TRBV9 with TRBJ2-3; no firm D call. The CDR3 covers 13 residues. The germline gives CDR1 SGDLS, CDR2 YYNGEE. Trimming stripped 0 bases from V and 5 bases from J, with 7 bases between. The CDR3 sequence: CASSVEGGDTQYF. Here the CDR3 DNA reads TGTGCCAGCAGCGTAGAGGGTGGAGATACGCAGTATTTT.

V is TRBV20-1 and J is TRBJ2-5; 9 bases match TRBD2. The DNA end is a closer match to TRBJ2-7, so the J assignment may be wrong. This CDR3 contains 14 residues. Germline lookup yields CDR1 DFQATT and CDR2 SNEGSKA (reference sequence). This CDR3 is CSAAPRSGRYEQYF. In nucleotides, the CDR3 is TGCAGTGCTGCCCCCCGCAGCGGGAGGTACGAGCAGTACTTC.

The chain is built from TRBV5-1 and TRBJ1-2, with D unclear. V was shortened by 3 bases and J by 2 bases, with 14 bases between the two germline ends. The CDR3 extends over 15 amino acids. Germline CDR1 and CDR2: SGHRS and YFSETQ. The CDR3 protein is CASSSEAGVNYGYTF. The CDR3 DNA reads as TGCGCCAGCAGCTCGGAGGCGGGTGTGAACTATGGCTACACCTTC.

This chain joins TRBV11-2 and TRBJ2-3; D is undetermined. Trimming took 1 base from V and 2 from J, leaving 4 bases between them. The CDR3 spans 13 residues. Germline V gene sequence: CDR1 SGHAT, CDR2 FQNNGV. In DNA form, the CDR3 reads TGTGCCAGCAGCTTAGCAATCACAGATACGCAGTATTTT. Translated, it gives CASSLAITDTQYF.

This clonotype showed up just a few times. CDR3 sequence (DNA): TGTGCCAGCAGTTACTCGGTTGGATTCGGCGGACCCGACCAAGAGACCCAGTACTTC. Protein sequence: CASSYSVGFGGPDQETQYF. The chain carries TRBV6-5 and TRBJ2-5; D is unresolved. With 0 bases removed from V and 0 bases from J, the gap between germline ends came to 20 bases. Germline loops: CDR1 MNHEY, CDR2 SVGAGI. This CDR3 is built from 19 residues.

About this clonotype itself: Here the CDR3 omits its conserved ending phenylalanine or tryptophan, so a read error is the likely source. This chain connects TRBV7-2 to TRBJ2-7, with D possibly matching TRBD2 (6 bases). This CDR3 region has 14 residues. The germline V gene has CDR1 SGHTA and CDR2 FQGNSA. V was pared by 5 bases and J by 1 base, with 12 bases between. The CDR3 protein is CASSPSRGSYEQYY. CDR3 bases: TGTGCCAGCAGCCCCTCGCGGGGATCCTACGAGCAGTACTAC.

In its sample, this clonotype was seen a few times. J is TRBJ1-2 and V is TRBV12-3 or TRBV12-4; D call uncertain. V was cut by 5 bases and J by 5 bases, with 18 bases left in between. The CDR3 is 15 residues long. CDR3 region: CASSIPGGLGYGYTF. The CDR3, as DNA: TGTGCCAGCAGTATCCCCGGCGGCCTTGGGTATGGCTACACCTTC.

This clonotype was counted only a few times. Written as DNA, the CDR3 is TGCAGTGCTAGGAGAGGGGTTACGCACACTGAAGCTTTCTTT. It translates to CSARRGVTHTEAFF. The chain is built from TRBV20-1 and TRBJ1-1; weak D call: TRBD1 (5 bases). CDR1 DFQATT and CDR2 SNEGSKA come from the germline V gene (reference sequence). Trimming took off 3 bases at V and 3 bases at J, with 14 bases between the two ends. This CDR3 spans 14 amino acids.

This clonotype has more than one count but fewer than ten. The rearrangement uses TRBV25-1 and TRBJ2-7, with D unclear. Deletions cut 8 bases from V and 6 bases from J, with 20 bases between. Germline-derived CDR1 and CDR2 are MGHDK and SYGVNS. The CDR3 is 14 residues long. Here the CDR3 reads CASSMGAPRSEQYF. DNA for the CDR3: TGTGCCAGCTCAATGGGCGCACCCCGTAGCGAGCAGTACTTC.

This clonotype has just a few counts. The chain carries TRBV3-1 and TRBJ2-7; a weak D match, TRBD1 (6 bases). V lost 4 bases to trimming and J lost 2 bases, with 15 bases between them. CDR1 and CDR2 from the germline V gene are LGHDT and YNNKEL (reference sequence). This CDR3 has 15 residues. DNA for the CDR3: TGTGCCAGCAGCCCAACCGGACAGACAGCCTACGAGCAGTACTTC. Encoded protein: CASSPTGQTAYEQYF.

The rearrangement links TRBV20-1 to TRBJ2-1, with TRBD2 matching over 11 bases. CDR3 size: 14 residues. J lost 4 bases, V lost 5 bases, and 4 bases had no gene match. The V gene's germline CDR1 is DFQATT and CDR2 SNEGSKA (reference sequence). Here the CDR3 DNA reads TGCAGTGCTTGGACTAGCGGGCAGTACAATGAGCAGTTCTTC. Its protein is CSAWTSGQYNEQFF.